This TCR beta chain originates from a study of cytotoxic CD8 clonotypes in ibrutinib-treated CLL (dated by TCRdb to the early 2020s). At the level of the whole study: The cohort was composed of roughly ten relapsed/refractory and fewer than 16 treatment-naive patients; IGHV unmutated status was identified in fewer than 18 patients. Of the approximately 87 people in the trial, 25 to 30 had longitudinal samples available. On average, each sample had approximately 280,000 productive templates and approximately 85,000 productive rearrangements. Responses were partial in around 25 patients and complete in 2; after median around 68 months follow-up, roughly 14 stayed in remission and roughly twelve progressed. Samples at response were collected after a median of roughly twelve months of treatment, with a range of about 6 to 40 months. Cryopreserved peripheral blood mononuclear cells were collected at three points: before therapy, at response, and at either sustained remission or disease progression.

For TCR beta library preparation, about 2 micrograms of genomic DNA was extracted from cryopreserved PBMCs. High-throughput TCR beta sequencing was performed on longitudinal blood samples from CLL patients receiving ibrutinib monotherapy. The patients took part in an open-label, single-center phase 2 trial of ibrutinib monotherapy. Each clonotype received, on average, 10x coverage in deep resolution sequencing performed on a MiSeq, where the target depth lay between 1 in 1 million and 1 in 200,000 T cells. The immunoSEQ hsTCRB Kit was used to generate TCR beta libraries. The paper's data handling went like this. Data were analyzed with ImmunoSEQ Data Assistant and ImmunoSEQ Analyzer, with V, D and J genes assigned per IMGT definitions. Clonality, which ranges from 0 to 1, was calculated as one minus the normalized Shannon entropy of productive rearrangement frequencies. Public clonotype analysis was restricted to overrepresented clonotypes comprising at least 0.05% of each patient's repertoire. Repertoires from more than ten age-matched healthy donors in immuneACCESS were used as clonality controls. TCRdb's version of the immuneACCESS table is confined to in-frame rearrangements and falls short of the full clone set. An unresolved V gene accounts for under half of the shortfall where checked; the remainder is of unknown origin. The V and J calls and clone size come from that table; D and trimming were worked out from the DNA. The sample table contains fewer than 10,000 clones; only one count was recorded for 60% to 80% of them. 38% of the sample comes from the top ten.

A note on this clone: The antigen it recognizes is unknown. Base qualities were left out, and no much larger clone turns up one base away.

What the research found in general, with its limitations: Sustained-remission and progressing patients did not have matched sampling times, and lymph node repertoires were not examined. An increase in clonality was observed at ibrutinib response, with clonality remaining stable during sustained remission and falling back toward baseline at progression. Public clonotypes were rare and either shrank or stayed stable during treatment, and the rise in clonality at ibrutinib response reflected expansion of private clonotypes. Baseline clonality was found to be higher than that of age-matched healthy donors and was strongly correlated with circulating CD8+ T-cell counts.

The CDR1 and CDR2 encoded by the germline V gene are SGHAT and FQNNGV. From cysteine to phenylalanine, the CDR3 is 15 amino acids long. This entry keeps only the CDR3 DNA: 45 bases, framed from base 1. V gives up 5 bases and J gives up 3 bases, and the segment between their germline ends measures 17 bases. The receptor comes from a human donor with chronic lymphocytic leukemia. The chain links TRBV11-2 with TRBJ2-7; TRBD2 might be the D gene, on 6 matching bases. Here the sequenced sample was PBMCs, taken before ibrutinib treatment. The CDR3 protein is CASSVGLSGSYEQYF. The DNA sequence is as follows: TGTGCCAGCAGCGTCGGACTATCCGGAAGCTACGAGCAGTACTTC.